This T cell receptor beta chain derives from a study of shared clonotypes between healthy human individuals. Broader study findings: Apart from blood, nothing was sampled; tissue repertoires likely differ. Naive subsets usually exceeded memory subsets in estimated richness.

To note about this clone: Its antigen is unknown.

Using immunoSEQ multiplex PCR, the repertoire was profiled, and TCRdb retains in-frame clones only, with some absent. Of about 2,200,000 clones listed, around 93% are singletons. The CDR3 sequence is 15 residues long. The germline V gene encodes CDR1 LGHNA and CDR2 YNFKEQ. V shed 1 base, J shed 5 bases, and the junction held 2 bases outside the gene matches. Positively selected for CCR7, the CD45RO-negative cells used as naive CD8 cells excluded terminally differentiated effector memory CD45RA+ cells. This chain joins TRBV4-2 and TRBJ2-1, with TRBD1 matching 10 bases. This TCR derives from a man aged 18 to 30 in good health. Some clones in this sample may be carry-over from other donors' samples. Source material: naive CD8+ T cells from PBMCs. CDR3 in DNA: TGTGCCAGCAGCCAAGGGACAGGGGGTAACAATGAGCAGTTCTTC. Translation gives CASSQGTGGNNEQFF.